This T cell receptor beta chain appears in the sequencing data of a study of T cell repertoires in cytomegalovirus infection. In TCRdb, the reads were re-called with MiXCR into one record per CDR3 protein. Seen here are about 100,000 distinct CDR3 sequences, around 45% observed once, and the top ten hold 74%. Germline V gives CDR1 PRHDT, CDR2 FYEKMQ (reference sequence). The V end lost 5 bases, the J end lost 7 bases, and 18 bases lay between the germline ends. The CDR3 totals 14 residues. This clonotype was observed a handful of times. Its target is not known. This sample comprised CD8+ T cells from cultured PBMCs, obtained from culture after CMV antigen stimulation. V and J are TRBV13 and TRBJ2-7; D is undetermined. The TCR was taken from a human donor in good health (CMV status not recorded). Some clones in this sample may be carry-over from other donors' samples. The CDR3 reads CASSPTRPSGEQYF. In DNA form, the CDR3 reads TGTGCCAGCAGCCCAACCCGACCCTCCGGGGAGCAGTACTTC.